One and the same sample provided the 20 T cell receptor beta chains below, sequenced in a study of cytomegalovirus exposure and HLA in healthy donors (dated by TCRdb to about 2017). The receptor library was made with the immunoSEQ multiplex PCR assay. The multiplex PCR relied on a mix of 60 forward primers for TCR Vbeta segments and 13 reverse primers for TCR Jbeta segments. What TCRdb holds here is the immuneACCESS table cut down to in-frame rearrangements. Part of the clones is not present; checked against another copy, under half of the missing clones reflect an unresolved V gene, and the others are unexplained. Here the sample has about 120,000 clones; around 70% occur a single time. The ten biggest clones cover 4% to 5% of the sample. Material: PBMCs. These receptors were taken from a middle-aged woman in good health and CMV-seronegative.

V gene TRBV2 combines with J gene TRBJ2-1, with 10 bases aligning to TRBD2. The CDR3 loop spans 16 amino acids. Germline trimming cut 6 bases from V and 9 bases from J; bases unmatched to any gene: 14. Germline CDR1 and CDR2: SNHLY and FYNNEI. Here the CDR3 DNA reads TGTGCCAGCAGAGTGCGCTCTAGCGGGAGTTCCAGTGAGCAGTTCTTC. Its protein product is CASRVRSSGSSSEQFF.

This chain connects TRBV6-5 to TRBJ1-1; D is unresolved. CDR3 size: 15 residues. Per germline, CDR1 MNHEY and CDR2 SVGAGI. Deletions cut 0 bases from V and 1 base from J, with 9 bases between. CDR3 sequence (DNA): TGTGCCAGCAGTTACTCCGGCAGCGGGAACACTGAAGCTTTCTTT. It translates to CASSYSGSGNTEAFF.

The chain joins TRBV7-9 to TRBJ2-5; no definite D call. Germline CDR1 reads SEHNR; CDR2 reads FQNEAQ (reference sequence). Trimming pared 3 bases from V and 5 bases from J, leaving 10 bases between. The CDR3 is 13 residues long. In nucleotides, the CDR3 is TGTGCCAGCAGCTTGACAAGTAAGGAGACCCAGTACTTC. Residues: CASSLTSKETQYF.

V usage is TRBV30 and J usage is TRBJ2-1; maybe TRBD1 (6 bases). Trimming shortened V by 4 bases and J by 5 bases, and 15 bases separated the two germline ends. CDR1 is GTSNPN and CDR2 is SVGIG in the germline V gene (reference sequence). The CDR3 runs to 14 residues. Written as DNA, the CDR3 is TGTGCCTGGATCCCGACAGGACTCCACAATGAGCAGTTCTTC. The encoded protein is CAWIPTGLHNEQFF.

V and J are TRBV9 and TRBJ1-5; 9 nucleotides align to TRBD1. This CDR3 contains 17 residues. The germline gives CDR1 SGDLS, CDR2 YYNGEE. Trimming took 4 bases from V and 0 from J; bases not matched to a gene: 8. The CDR3 DNA reads as TGTGCCAGCAGCTCTGGGACAGGGACCTATAGCAATCAGCCCCAGCATTTT. Translation gives CASSSGTGTYSNQPQHF.

This sequence joins TRBV4-3 and TRBJ1-4; D is unresolved. The CDR3 covers 14 residues. V lost 0 bases and J lost 8, with 10 bases in between. Germline V gene lookup returns CDR1 LGHNA and CDR2 YSLEER. The CDR3 DNA follows: TGCGCCAGCAGCCAAGAGGCCAGACTAGAAAAACTGTTTTTT. Translating gives CASSQEARLEKLFF.

The CDR3 nucleotides are TGTGCCAGTAGTGTGACCCGGACAGGGAAGACCTACGAGCAGTACTTC. It encodes CASSVTRTGKTYEQYF. The chain carries TRBV19 and TRBJ2-7, with 8 bases aligning to TRBD1. Germline CDR1 and CDR2: LNHDA and SQIVND (reference sequence). CDR3 size: 16 residues. Trimming took 5 bases from V and 2 from J; bases not matched to a gene: 11.

V and J are TRBV29-1 and TRBJ2-3; 8 bases match TRBD2. This CDR3 region has 14 residues. The germline V gene encodes CDR1 SQVTM and CDR2 ANQGSEA. The V and J ends lost 8 bases and 3 bases, in that order; junction bases with no gene match: 10. For the CDR3, the DNA is TGCAGCTCGACTAGCGCAATAGGGACAGATACGCAGTATTTT. Encoded protein: CSSTSAIGTDTQYF.

The chain links TRBV18 to TRBJ1-5; D is ambiguous. CDR3 length equals 15 residues. Germline loops: CDR1 KGHSH, CDR2 LQKENI. V was shortened by 6 bases and J by 4 bases, with 16 bases between the two germline ends. The CDR3 DNA reads as TGTGCCAGCTCCCCAGCGGTGGCCGGGAATCAGCCCCAGCATTTT. It specifies CASSPAVAGNQPQHF. The entire variable domain, with the rest obtained from reference TRBV18 and TRBJ1-5, is as follows: NAGVMQNPRHLVRRRGQEARLRCSPMKGHSHVYWYRQLPEEGLKFMVYLQKENIIDESGMPKERFSAEFPKEGPSILRIQQVVRGDSAAYFCASSPAVAGNQPQHFGDGTRLSIL.

The chain links TRBV4-2 to TRBJ2-1; D not certain. The ends were cut back, 0 bases at V and 7 bases at J, with 7 bases in the middle. CDR1 is LGHNA, CDR2 YNFKEQ, per germline. The CDR3 covers 13 residues. The CDR3 here is CASSQDWHNEQFF. DNA for the CDR3: TGTGCCAGCAGCCAAGATTGGCATAATGAGCAGTTCTTC.

A word on this clone: The junction departs from the called germline gene at one end, perhaps through a read error. The chain couples TRBV30 to TRBJ1-3; D is ambiguous. Germline values: CDR1 GTSNPN, CDR2 SVGIG (reference sequence). This CDR3 contains 14 residues. The CDR3 sequence is CAWSVSGDGDTIYF. The CDR3 nucleotides are TGTGCCTGGAGTGTATCCGGTGATGGAGACACCATATATTTT.

This clone was seen a handful of times. The rearrangement links TRBV4-2 to TRBJ2-1; 11 bases line up with TRBD2. Trimming removed 0 bases from V and 8 bases from J; junction bases left unmatched: 6. This CDR3 has 16 amino acids. Germline V gene data show CDR1 as LGHNA and CDR2 as YNFKEQ. In DNA form, the CDR3 reads TGTGCCAGCAGCCAAGATGCGACTAGCGGGGCTGATGAGCAGTTCTTC. Amino acid sequence: CASSQDATSGADEQFF.

The V gene is TRBV4-3, the J gene TRBJ2-1; D is perhaps TRBD1 (5 bases). Trimming took off 4 bases at V and 10 bases at J, with 17 bases between the two ends. The CDR3 contains 14 residues. Looked up from germline, CDR1 is LGHNA and CDR2 is YSLEER. Here the CDR3 DNA reads TGCGCCAGCAGCCCGATGGGGCCGGGTATCGAGCAGTTCTTC. This encodes CASSPMGPGIEQFF.

This rearrangement joins TRBV6-5 to TRBJ2-7; D remains unclear. Trimming removed 3 bases from V and 3 bases from J, with 12 bases in between. Germline loops: CDR1 MNHEY, CDR2 SVGAGI. This CDR3 region has 14 residues. The CDR3 bases are TGTGCCAGCAGTTATGGCAGGAACCACTACGAGCAGTACTTC. It encodes CASSYGRNHYEQYF.

The chain recombines TRBV4-2 with TRBJ2-7, with 11 bases matching TRBD1. The CDR3 totals 14 residues. Looked up from germline, CDR1 is LGHNA and CDR2 is YNFKEQ. The V gene end was trimmed by 5 bases and the J gene end by 5 bases; junction bases not matched to a gene: 5. Written as DNA, the CDR3 is TGTGCCAGCAGCGAGGGGACAGGGGGAGACGAGCAGTACTTC. Translating it yields CASSEGTGGDEQYF.

The rearrangement uses TRBV6-1 and TRBJ1-4; no definite D call. Germline lookup yields CDR1 MNHNS and CDR2 SASEGT. Trimming cost V 7 bases and J 0 bases, with 9 bases left between them. The CDR3 consists of 14 residues. In DNA, the CDR3 is TGTGCCAGCATCCCGGTTGCAACTAATGAAAAACTGTTTTTT. Translation gives CASIPVATNEKLFF.

This clone turned up a few times. The V gene is TRBV5-1, the J gene TRBJ2-2; TRBD2 agrees at 9 bases. The J segment lost 6 bases and the V segment lost 6 bases, leaving 6 bases of the junction unmatched. CDR1 is SGHRS, CDR2 YFSETQ, per germline. The CDR3 loop spans 14 amino acids. CDR3 amino acids: CASTLSGSPGELFF. The DNA for the CDR3 is TGCGCCAGCACCCTTAGCGGGAGCCCCGGGGAGCTGTTTTTT.

V is TRBV5-1 and J is TRBJ1-6; 9 bases align to TRBD1. Germline assignment: CDR1 SGHRS and CDR2 YFSETQ. CDR3 length: 15 amino acids. With 3 bases clipped from V and 9 bases from J, the junction kept 7 bases outside the gene matches. The CDR3 loop reads CASSSDRGRGSPLHF. The CDR3, as DNA: TGCGCCAGCAGCTCGGACAGGGGACGGGGTTCACCCCTCCACTTT.

The gene calls are TRBV10-3 and TRBJ1-1; 8 bases agree with TRBD1. The CDR3 loop spans 15 amino acids. With 7 bases clipped from V and 1 base from J, the junction kept 8 bases outside the gene matches. Germline V lookup: CDR1 ENHRY, CDR2 SYGVKD. The CDR3: CAIKAGGEGNTEAFF. CDR3 bases: TGTGCCATCAAAGCAGGGGGCGAGGGGAACACTGAAGCTTTCTTT.

The genes are TRBV10-3 and TRBJ1-1; D uncertain. V was clipped by 4 bases and J by 5 bases, with 14 bases between them. CDR3 size: 14 residues. In germline, CDR1 is ENHRY, CDR2 SYGVKD. The CDR3 region is CAISGFFGETEAFF. CDR3 nucleotides: TGTGCCATCAGTGGTTTTTTCGGGGAGACTGAAGCTTTCTTT.